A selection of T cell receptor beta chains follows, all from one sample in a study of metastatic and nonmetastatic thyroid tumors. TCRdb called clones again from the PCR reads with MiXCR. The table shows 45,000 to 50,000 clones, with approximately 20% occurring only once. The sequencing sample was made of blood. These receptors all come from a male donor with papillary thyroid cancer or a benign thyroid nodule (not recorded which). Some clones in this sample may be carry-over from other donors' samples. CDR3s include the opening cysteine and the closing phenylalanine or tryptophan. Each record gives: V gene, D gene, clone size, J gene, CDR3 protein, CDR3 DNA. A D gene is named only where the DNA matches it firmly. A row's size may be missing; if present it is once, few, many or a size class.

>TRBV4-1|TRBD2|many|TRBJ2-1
CASSHPGTSGVNEQFF
TGCGCCAGCAGCCACCCCGGGACTAGCGGGGTCAATGAGCAGTTCTTC
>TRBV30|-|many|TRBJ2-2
CAWTTGNTGELFF
TGTGCCTGGACAACGGGGAACACCGGGGAGCTGTTTTTT
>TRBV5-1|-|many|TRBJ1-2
CASSLDQPSYGYTF
TGCGCCAGCAGCTTGGACCAGCCGAGCTATGGCTACACCTTC
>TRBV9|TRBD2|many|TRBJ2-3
CASSVATRTRTYGTDTQYF
TGTGCCAGCAGCGTAGCTACCCGGACTAGGACCTATGGCACAGATACGCAGTATTTT
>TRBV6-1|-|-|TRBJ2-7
CASRDLSTTYEQYF
TGTGCCAGCAGAGACCTATCTACTACCTACGAGCAGTACTTC
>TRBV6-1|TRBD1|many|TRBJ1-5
CASSSMTGGTQPQHF
TGTGCCAGCAGTTCAATGACAGGGGGCACTCAGCCCCAGCATTTT
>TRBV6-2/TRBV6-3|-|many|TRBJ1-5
CASSPQSHQPQHF
TGTGCCAGCAGCCCCCAGTCACATCAGCCCCAGCATTTT
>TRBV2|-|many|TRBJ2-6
CASRKTDSGANVLTF
TGTGCCAGCAGAAAAACAGACTCTGGGGCCAACGTCCTGACTTTC
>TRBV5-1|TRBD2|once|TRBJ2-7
CASSPTSGEFYEQYF
TGCGCCAGCAGCCCGACTAGCGGGGAATTCTACGAGCAGTACTTC
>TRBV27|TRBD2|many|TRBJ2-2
CASSISGAGELFF
TGTGCCAGCAGTATCAGCGGGGCCGGGGAGCTGTTTTTT
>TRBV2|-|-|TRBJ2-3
CASSEGRDTQYF
TGTGCCAGCAGTGAAGGAAGGGATACGCAGTATTTT
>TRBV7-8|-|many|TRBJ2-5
CASSLKLRGSETQYF
TGTGCCAGCAGCTTAAAGCTCAGGGGTTCAGAGACCCAGTACTTC
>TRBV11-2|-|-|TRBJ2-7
CASRLGGGPREQYF
TGTGCCAGCAGATTAGGGGGGGGTCCGCGAGAGCAGTACTTC
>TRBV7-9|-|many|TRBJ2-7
CASRSSHEQYF
TGTGCCAGCAGATCCAGTCACGAGCAGTACTTC
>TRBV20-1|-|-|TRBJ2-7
CSARGREQGSYEQYF
TGCAGTGCTAGAGGGAGGGAGCAGGGAAGCTACGAGCAGTACTTC
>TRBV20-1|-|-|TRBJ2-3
CSSRPLQGSYTDTQYF
TGCAGCAGCCGACCATTGCAGGGGAGTTACACAGATACGCAGTATTTT
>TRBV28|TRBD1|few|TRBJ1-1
CASTGTGDTEAFF
TGTGCCAGCACCGGGACAGGGGACACTGAAGCTTTCTTT
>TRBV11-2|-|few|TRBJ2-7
CASSTRWGDEQYF
TGTGCCAGCAGCACCCGGTGGGGGGACGAGCAGTACTTC
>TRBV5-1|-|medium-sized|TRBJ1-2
CASSFGQGYGYTF
TGCGCCAGCAGCTTCGGGCAGGGCTATGGCTACACCTTC
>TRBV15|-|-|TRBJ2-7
CATSRVSVTYEQYF
TGTGCCACCAGCAGAGTGAGTGTGACCTACGAGCAGTACTTC
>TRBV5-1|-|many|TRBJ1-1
CASSSLTVGLNTEAFF
TGCGCCAGCAGCTCTCTGACAGTTGGTCTGAACACTGAAGCTTTCTTT
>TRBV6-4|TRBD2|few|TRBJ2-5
CASSEGTSGQKTQYF
TGTGCCAGCAGTGAGGGAACTAGCGGGCAAAAAACCCAGTACTTC
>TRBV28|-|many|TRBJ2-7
CASRRWTYEQYF
TGTGCCAGCAGGCGATGGACCTACGAGCAGTACTTC
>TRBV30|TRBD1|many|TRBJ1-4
CAWDPGQGSTNEKLFF
TGTGCCTGGGACCCGGGACAGGGGTCAACTAATGAAAAACTGTTTTTT
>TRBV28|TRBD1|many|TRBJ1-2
CASSLDRGLYGYTF
TGTGCCAGCAGTCTCGACAGGGGGCTCTATGGCTACACCTTC